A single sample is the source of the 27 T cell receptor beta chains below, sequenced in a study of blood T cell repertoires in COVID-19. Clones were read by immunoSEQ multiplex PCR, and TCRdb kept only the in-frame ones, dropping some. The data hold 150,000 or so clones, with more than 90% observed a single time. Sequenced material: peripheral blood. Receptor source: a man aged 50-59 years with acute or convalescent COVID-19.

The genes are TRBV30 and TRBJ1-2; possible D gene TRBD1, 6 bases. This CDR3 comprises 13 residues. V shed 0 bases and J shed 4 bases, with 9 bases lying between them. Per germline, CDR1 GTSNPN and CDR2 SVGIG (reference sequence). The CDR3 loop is CAWSVNRVYGYTF. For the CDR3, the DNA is TGTGCCTGGAGTGTAAACAGGGTCTATGGCTACACCTTC.

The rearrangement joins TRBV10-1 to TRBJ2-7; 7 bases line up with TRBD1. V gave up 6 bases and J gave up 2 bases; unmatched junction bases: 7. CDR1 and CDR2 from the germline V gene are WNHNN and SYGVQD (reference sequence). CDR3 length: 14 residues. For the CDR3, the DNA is TGCGCCAGCAGCCCGGACAGGATAACCTACGAGCAGTACTTC. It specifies CASSPDRITYEQYF.

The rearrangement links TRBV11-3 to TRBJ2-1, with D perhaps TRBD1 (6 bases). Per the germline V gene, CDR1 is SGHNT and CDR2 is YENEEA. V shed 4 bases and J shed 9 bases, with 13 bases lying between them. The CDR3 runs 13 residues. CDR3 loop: CASSSYQGIEQFF. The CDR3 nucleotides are TGTGCCAGCAGCTCCTATCAGGGGATTGAGCAGTTCTTC.

The chain's CDR3 is CASSPFALLAGGGNEQFF. CDR3 coding DNA: TGTGCCAGCTCACCATTTGCCCTCCTAGCGGGAGGCGGTAATGAGCAGTTCTTC. The chain couples TRBV18 to TRBJ2-1; 11 bases are shared with TRBD2. The CDR3 contains 18 residues. Germline lookup yields CDR1 KGHSH and CDR2 LQKENI. The ends lost 2 bases at V and 7 bases at J; junction bases unmatched: 13.

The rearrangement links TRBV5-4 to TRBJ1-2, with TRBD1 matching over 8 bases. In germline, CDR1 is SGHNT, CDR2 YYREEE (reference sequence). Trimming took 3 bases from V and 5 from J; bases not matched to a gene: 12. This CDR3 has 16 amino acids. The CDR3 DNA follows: TGTGCCAGCAGCTCGCCCCGGACAGGGACGGGGTATGGCTACACCTTC. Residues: CASSSPRTGTGYGYTF.

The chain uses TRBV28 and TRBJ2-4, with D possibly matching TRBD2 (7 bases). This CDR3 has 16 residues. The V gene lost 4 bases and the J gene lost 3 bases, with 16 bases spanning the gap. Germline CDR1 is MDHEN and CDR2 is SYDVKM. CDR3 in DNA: TGTGCCAGCAGTTCTCCGGGGGGCGAGAGCAAAAACATTCAGTACTTC. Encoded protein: CASSSPGGESKNIQYF.

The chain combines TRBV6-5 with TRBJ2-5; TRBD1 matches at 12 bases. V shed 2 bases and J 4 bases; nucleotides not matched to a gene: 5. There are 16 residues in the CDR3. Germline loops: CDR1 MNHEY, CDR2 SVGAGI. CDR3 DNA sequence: TGTGCCAGCAGTTACGGGACAGGGGGCGCGGGAGAGACCCAGTACTTC. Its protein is CASSYGTGGAGETQYF.

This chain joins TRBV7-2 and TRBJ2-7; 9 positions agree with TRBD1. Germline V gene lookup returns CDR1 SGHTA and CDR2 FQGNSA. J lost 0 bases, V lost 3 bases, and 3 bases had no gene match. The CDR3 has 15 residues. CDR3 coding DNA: TGTGCCAGCAGCTTCGGGACAGGGTCCTCCTACGAGCAGTACGTC. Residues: CASSFGTGSSYEQYV.

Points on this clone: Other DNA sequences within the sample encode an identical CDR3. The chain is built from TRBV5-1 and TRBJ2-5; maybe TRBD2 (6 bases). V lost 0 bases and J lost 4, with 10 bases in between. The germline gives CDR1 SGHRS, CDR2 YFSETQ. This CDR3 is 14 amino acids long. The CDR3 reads CASSLAPGGETQYF. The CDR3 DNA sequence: TGCGCCAGCAGCTTGGCCCCCGGGGGAGAGACCCAGTACTTC.

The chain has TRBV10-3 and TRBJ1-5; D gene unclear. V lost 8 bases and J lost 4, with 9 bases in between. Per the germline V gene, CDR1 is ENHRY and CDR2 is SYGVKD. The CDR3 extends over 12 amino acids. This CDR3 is CAIGRENQPQHF. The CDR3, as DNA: TGTGCCATCGGTAGAGAGAATCAGCCCCAGCATTTT.

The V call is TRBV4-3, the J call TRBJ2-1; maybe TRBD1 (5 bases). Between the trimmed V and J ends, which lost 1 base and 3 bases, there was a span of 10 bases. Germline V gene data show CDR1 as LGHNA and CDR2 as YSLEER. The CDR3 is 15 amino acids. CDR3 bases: TGCGCCAGCAGCCAAGGACAGACCGACTACAATGAGCAGTTCTTC. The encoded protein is CASSQGQTDYNEQFF.

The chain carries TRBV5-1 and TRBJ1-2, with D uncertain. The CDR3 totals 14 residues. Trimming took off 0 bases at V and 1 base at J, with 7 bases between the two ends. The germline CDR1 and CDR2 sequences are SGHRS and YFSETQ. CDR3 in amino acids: CASSLGSLNYGYTF. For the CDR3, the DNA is TGCGCCAGCAGCTTGGGCAGTCTTAACTATGGCTACACCTTC.

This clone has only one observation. CDR3 bases: TGTGCCAGCAGCAGGGGACCCAGTTTTGGGGGAAACACCATATATTTT. It specifies CASSRGPSFGGNTIYF. The chain combines TRBV28 with TRBJ1-3; TRBD1 is a possible D gene (6 bases). The CDR3 length is 16 residues. Trimming took 6 bases from V and 4 from J, leaving 19 bases between them. Germline V CDR1 and CDR2: MDHEN, SYDVKM. Full variable domain (missing parts from reference TRBV28 and TRBJ1-3): DVKVTQSSRYLVKRTGEKVFLECVQDMDHENMFWYRQDPGLGLRLIYFSYDVKMKEKGDIPEGYSVSREKKERFSLILESASTNQTSMYLCASSRGPSFGGNTIYFGEGSWLTVV.

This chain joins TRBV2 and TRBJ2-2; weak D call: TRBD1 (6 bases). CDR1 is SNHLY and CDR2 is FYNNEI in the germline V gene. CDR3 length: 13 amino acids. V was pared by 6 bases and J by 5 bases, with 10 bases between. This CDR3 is CASRAGVTGELFF. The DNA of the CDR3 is TGTGCCAGCAGAGCAGGGGTGACCGGGGAGCTGTTTTTT.

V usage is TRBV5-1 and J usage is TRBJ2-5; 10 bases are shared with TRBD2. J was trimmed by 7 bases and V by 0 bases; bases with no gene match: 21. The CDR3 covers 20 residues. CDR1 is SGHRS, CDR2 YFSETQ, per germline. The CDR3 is CASSLVAQGRTSGVQGTQYF. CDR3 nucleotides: TGCGCCAGCAGCTTGGTAGCACAGGGGCGGACTAGCGGAGTCCAGGGGACCCAGTACTTC.

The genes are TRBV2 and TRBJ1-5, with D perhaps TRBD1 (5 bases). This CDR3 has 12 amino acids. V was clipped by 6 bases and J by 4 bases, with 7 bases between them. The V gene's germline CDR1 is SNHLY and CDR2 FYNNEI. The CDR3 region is CASSGTNQPQHF. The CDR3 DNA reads TGTGCCAGCAGCGGGACTAATCAGCCCCAGCATTTT.

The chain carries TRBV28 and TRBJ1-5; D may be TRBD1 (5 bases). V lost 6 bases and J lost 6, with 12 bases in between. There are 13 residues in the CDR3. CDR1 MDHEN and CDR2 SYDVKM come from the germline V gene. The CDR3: CASSRQTFQPQHF. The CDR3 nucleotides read TGTGCCAGCAGCCGACAGACTTTTCAGCCCCAGCATTTT.

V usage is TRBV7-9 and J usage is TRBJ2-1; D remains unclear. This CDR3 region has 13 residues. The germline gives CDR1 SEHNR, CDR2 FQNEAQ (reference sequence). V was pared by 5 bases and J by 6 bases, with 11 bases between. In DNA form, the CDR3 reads TGTGCCAGCAGCAGAAAAACGGGCAATGAGCAGTTCTTC. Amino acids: CASSRKTGNEQFF.

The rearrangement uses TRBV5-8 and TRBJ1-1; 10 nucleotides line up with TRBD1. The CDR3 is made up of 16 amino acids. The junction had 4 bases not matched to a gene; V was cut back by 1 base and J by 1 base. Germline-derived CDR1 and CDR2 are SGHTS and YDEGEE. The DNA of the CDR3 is TGTGCCAGCAGCTTGTGGGACAGGGGTGCGAACACTGAAGCTTTCTTT. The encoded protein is CASSLWDRGANTEAFF.

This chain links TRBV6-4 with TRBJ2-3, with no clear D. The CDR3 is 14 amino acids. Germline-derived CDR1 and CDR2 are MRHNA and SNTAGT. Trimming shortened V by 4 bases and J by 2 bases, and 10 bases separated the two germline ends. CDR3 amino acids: CASSGLGSTDTQYF. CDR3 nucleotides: TGTGCCAGCAGTGGACTTGGGTCCACAGATACGCAGTATTTT.

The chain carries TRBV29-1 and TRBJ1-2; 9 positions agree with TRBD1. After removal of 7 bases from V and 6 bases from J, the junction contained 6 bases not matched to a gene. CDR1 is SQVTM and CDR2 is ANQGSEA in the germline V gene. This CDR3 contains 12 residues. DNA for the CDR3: TGCAGCGCCGTGGACAGGGGAGATGGCTACACCTTC. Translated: CSAVDRGDGYTF.

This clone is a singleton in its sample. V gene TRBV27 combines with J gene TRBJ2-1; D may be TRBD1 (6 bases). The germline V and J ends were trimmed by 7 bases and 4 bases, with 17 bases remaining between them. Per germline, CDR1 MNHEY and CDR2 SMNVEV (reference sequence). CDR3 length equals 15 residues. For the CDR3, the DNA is TGTGCCAGCATTAAGACTGGACAGTCATACAATGAGCAGTTCTTC. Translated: CASIKTGQSYNEQFF.

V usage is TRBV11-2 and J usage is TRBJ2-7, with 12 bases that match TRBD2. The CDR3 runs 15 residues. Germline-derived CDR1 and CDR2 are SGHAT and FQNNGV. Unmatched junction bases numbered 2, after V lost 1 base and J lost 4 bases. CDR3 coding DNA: TGTGCCAGCAGCTTAGTACTAGCGGGAGGTTACGAGCAGTACTTC. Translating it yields CASSLVLAGGYEQYF. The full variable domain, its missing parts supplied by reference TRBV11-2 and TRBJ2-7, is EAGVAQSPRYKIIEKRQSVAFWCNPISGHATLYWYQQILGQGPKLLIQFQNNGVVDDSQLPKDRFSAERLKGVDSTLKIQPAKLEDSAVYLCASSLVLAGGYEQYFGPGTRLTVT.

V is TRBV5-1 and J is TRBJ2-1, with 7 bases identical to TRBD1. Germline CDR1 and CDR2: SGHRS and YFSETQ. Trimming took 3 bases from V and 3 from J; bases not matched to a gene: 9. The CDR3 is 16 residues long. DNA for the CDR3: TGCGCCAGCAGCTCCCTACAGGGGATGGGCTACAATGAGCAGTTCTTC. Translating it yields CASSSLQGMGYNEQFF.

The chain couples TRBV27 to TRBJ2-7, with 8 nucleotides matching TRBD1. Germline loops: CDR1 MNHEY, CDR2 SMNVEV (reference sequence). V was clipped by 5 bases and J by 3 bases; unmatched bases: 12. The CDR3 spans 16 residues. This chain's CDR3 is CASSHSQGAPFYEQYV. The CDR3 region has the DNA TGTGCCAGCAGTCACTCCCAGGGGGCCCCTTTCTACGAGCAGTACGTC.

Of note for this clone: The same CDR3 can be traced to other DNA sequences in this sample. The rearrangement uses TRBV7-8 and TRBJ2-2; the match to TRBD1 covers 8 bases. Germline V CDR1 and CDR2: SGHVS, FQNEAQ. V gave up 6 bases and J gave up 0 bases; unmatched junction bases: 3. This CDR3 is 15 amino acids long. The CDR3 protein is CASSLQGANTGELFF. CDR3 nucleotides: TGTGCCAGCAGTCTACAGGGGGCGAACACCGGGGAGCTGTTTTTT.

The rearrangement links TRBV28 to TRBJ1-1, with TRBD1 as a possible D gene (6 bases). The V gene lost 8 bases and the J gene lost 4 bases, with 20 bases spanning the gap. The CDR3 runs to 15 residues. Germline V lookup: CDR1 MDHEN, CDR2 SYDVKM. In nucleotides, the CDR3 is TGTGCCAGCCACACGGGAGGGGGAGTGTTCACTGAAGCTTTCTTT. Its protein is CASHTGGGVFTEAFF. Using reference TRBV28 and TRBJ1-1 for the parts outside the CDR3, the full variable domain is DVKVTQSSRYLVKRTGEKVFLECVQDMDHENMFWYRQDPGLGLRLIYFSYDVKMKEKGDIPEGYSVSREKKERFSLILESASTNQTSMYLCASHTGGGVFTEAFFGQGTRLTVV.